The 24 T cell receptor beta chains below come from one sample, sequenced in a study of blood T cell repertoires in COVID-19 (TCRdb year 2020). Receptor libraries were prepared by the immunoSEQ multiplex PCR assay. Drawn from immuneACCESS, this table holds only the in-frame rearrangements with V and J called that TCRdb kept. Clones are partly lost; checked studies trace under half to an unresolved V gene and leave the rest unexplained. The sample records 100,000 to 130,000 clones, about 80% of which are singletons. About 3.8% of the sample is taken by the ten largest. Sequenced material: peripheral blood. The receptors were gathered from an older woman with acute or convalescent COVID-19.

The sample holds one count of this clone. This chain links TRBV5-1 with TRBJ1-6, with 7 positions matching TRBD1. V shed 8 bases, J shed 7 bases, and the junction held 9 bases outside the gene matches. Germline values: CDR1 SGHRS, CDR2 YFSETQ. The CDR3 extends over 14 amino acids. The CDR3 sequence is CASRPGQVNSPLHF. The CDR3 DNA sequence: TGCGCCAGTCGACCCGGACAGGTCAATTCACCCCTCCACTTT.

The CDR3 coding sequence is TGTGCCAGCAGCGGGACAGGGGTAGGGGCTTTCTTT. Protein: CASSGTGVGAFF. V and J are TRBV7-2 and TRBJ1-1, with TRBD1 matching over 10 bases. V lost 5 bases, J lost 11 bases, and 5 bases stayed unmatched. This CDR3 contains 12 residues. Germline V gene sequence: CDR1 SGHTA, CDR2 FQGNSA.

This clone was counted a single time. CDR3 in amino acids: CASSLGLAGAYEQYF. CDR3 in DNA: TGTGCCAGCAGCTTAGGACTAGCGGGGGCCTACGAGCAGTACTTC. The chain links TRBV5-5 to TRBJ2-7; 13 positions agree with TRBD2. Germline trimming cut 2 bases from V and 2 bases from J; bases unmatched to any gene: 1. CDR3 length equals 15 residues. The germline V gene has CDR1 SGHKS and CDR2 YYEKEE (reference sequence).

Regarding this clone: One end of the junction varies from germline; a read error may be responsible. The V gene is TRBV28, the J gene TRBJ1-6; possible D gene TRBD1, 5 bases. Germline V lookup: CDR1 MDHEN, CDR2 SYDVKM. The CDR3 extends over 14 amino acids. As DNA, the CDR3 is TGTGCCAGCAGCCTCCAGGGATATAGTTCACCCCTCCACTTT. Translation: CASSLQGYSSPLHF. The complete variable domain, with remaining parts taken from reference TRBV28 and TRBJ1-6, reads DVKVTQSSRYLVKRTGEKVFLECVQDMDHENMFWYRQDPGLGLRLIYFSYDVKMKEKGDIPEGYSVSREKKERFSLILESASTNQTSMYLCASSLQGYSSPLHFGNGTRLTVT.

This CDR3 reads CASSPGGGYGYTF. The CDR3 DNA reads TGTGCCAGCAGTCCAGGGGGAGGCTATGGCTACACCTTC. The chain has TRBV6-5 and TRBJ1-2, with 7 bases matching TRBD1. The germline V gene encodes CDR1 MNHEY and CDR2 SVGAGI. The CDR3 consists of 13 residues. Trimming cost V 5 bases and J 4 bases; bases outside gene matches: 4.

The V gene is TRBV3-1 (or the pseudogene TRBV3-2), the J gene TRBJ2-7; 9 nucleotides align to TRBD2. Germline V CDR1 and CDR2: LGHDT, YNNKEL (reference sequence). V lost 4 bases and J lost 10; bases outside the gene matches: 17. The CDR3 consists of 16 residues. The CDR3 here is CASSRGAGGQRRDQYF. The CDR3 DNA reads TGTGCCAGCAGCCGTGGGGCGGGAGGGCAGCGGAGGGATCAGTACTTC.

The chain carries TRBV7-2 and TRBJ1-2; D is uncertain. The CDR3 is 14 amino acids. Germline V CDR1 and CDR2: SGHTA, FQGNSA. V dropped 1 base and J dropped 6 bases, with 12 bases sitting between them. In DNA, the CDR3 is TGTGCCAGCAGCTTAGGGTGGGAGGGAAATGGCTACACCTTC. This encodes CASSLGWEGNGYTF.

V gene TRBV2 combines with J gene TRBJ1-1; TRBD1 aligns across 7 bases. V trimming: 0 bases; J trimming: 12 bases; junction bases outside the gene matches: 13. Germline assignment: CDR1 SNHLY and CDR2 FYNNEI. The CDR3 has 15 amino acids. CDR3 in amino acids: CASSEAHLGGVGTFF. The CDR3 DNA reads TGTGCCAGCAGTGAAGCGCACCTAGGGGGCGTGGGGACTTTCTTT.

This chain connects TRBV10-3 to TRBJ2-7, with TRBD1 identical over 7 bases. The V gene's germline CDR1 is ENHRY and CDR2 SYGVKD. CDR3 length: 13 residues. J gave up 2 bases and V 7 bases, and 5 bases lay outside the gene matches. CDR3 nucleotide sequence: TGTGCCATCATGGGGGACAGAACCTACGAGCAGTACTTC. It translates to CAIMGDRTYEQYF.

This sequence joins TRBV6-1 and TRBJ1-3; D not resolved. Trimming cost V 1 base and J 1 base, with 11 bases left between them. Per germline, CDR1 MNHNS and CDR2 SASEGT. This CDR3 is built from 16 residues. CDR3 sequence: CASSEGGIGSGNTIYF. The CDR3 DNA is TGTGCCAGCAGTGAAGGCGGTATTGGGTCTGGAAACACCATATATTTT.

The chain has TRBV7-2 and TRBJ2-3; 7 bases map to TRBD2. The CDR3 contains 15 residues. Germline V gene lookup returns CDR1 SGHTA and CDR2 FQGNSA. The J segment lost 1 base and the V segment lost 5 bases, leaving 6 bases of the junction unmatched. The CDR3 sequence: CASSLQSGGTDTQYF. CDR3 bases: TGTGCCAGCAGCCTACAAAGCGGGGGCACAGATACGCAGTATTTT.

The chain has TRBV28 and TRBJ2-1; 13 bases match TRBD2. CDR1 is MDHEN and CDR2 is SYDVKM in the germline V gene. Germline trimming cut 2 bases from V and 7 bases from J; bases unmatched to any gene: 5. This CDR3 has 16 residues. In DNA, the CDR3 is TGTGCCAGCAGTTTAGGAGGGACTAGCGGGATGAATGAGCAGTTCTTC. Amino acids: CASSLGGTSGMNEQFF.

For the CDR3, the DNA is TGTGCCTGGAGTGAAGGATGGCTAGCGGGAGGGTACAATGAGCAGTTCTTC. Translating it yields CAWSEGWLAGGYNEQFF. V gene TRBV30 combines with J gene TRBJ2-1, with 12 bases identical to TRBD2. In germline, CDR1 is GTSNPN, CDR2 SVGIG (reference sequence). The CDR3 totals 17 residues. The V and J ends lost 1 base and 4 bases, in that order; junction bases with no gene match: 8.

The V and J genes are TRBV6-5 and TRBJ2-1; D is perhaps TRBD1 (6 bases). The CDR3 is 15 residues long. With 0 bases removed from V and 6 bases from J, the gap between germline ends came to 12 bases. CDR1 is MNHEY, CDR2 SVGAGI, per germline. CDR3 in DNA: TGTGCCAGCAGTTACTCCAGGGGAACGGGCAATGAGCAGTTCTTC. It encodes CASSYSRGTGNEQFF.

The rearrangement joins TRBV27 to TRBJ2-2; 10 bases are shared with TRBD1. J gave up 7 bases and V 2 bases, and 10 bases lay outside the gene matches. The CDR3 length is 17 residues. The germline CDR1 and CDR2 sequences are MNHEY and SMNVEV (reference sequence). CDR3 in amino acids: CASSLLAGTGDHGELFF. CDR3 nucleotide sequence: TGTGCCAGCAGTTTACTCGCCGGGACAGGGGATCACGGGGAGCTGTTTTTT.

This rearrangement joins TRBV7-3 to TRBJ2-1; 7 nucleotides agree with TRBD2. After removal of 8 bases from V and 0 bases from J, the junction contained 7 bases not matched to a gene. This CDR3 has 15 amino acids. CDR1 and CDR2 from the germline V gene are SGHTA and FQGTGA. The CDR3 DNA is TGTGCCAGCCGAAAGGGAGGGAGCTCCTACAATGAGCAGTTCTTC. This codes for CASRKGGSSYNEQFF.

The genes are TRBV19 and TRBJ1-1; no firm D call. The V gene lost 5 bases and the J gene lost 0 bases, with 13 bases spanning the gap. Germline CDR1 reads LNHDA; CDR2 reads SQIVND (reference sequence). The CDR3 runs to 15 residues. The CDR3 DNA reads as TGTGCCAGTAGTCTCTACTCGACTGTGAACACTGAAGCTTTCTTT. This translates into CASSLYSTVNTEAFF.

The gene calls are TRBV2 and TRBJ2-3; TRBD2 matches 10 bases. This CDR3 contains 19 residues. Looked up from germline, CDR1 is SNHLY and CDR2 is FYNNEI. The V gene end was trimmed by 4 bases and the J gene end by 0 bases; junction bases not matched to a gene: 13. CDR3 protein: CASSAFGASGSSSTDTQYF. The DNA of the CDR3 is TGTGCCAGCAGTGCCTTCGGGGCTAGCGGGAGTTCTAGCACAGATACGCAGTATTTT.

This chain links TRBV30 with TRBJ2-2; no clear D gene. V was cut by 2 bases and J by 0 bases, with 7 bases left in between. This CDR3 comprises 14 residues. Germline assignment: CDR1 GTSNPN and CDR2 SVGIG (reference sequence). The CDR3 DNA is TGTGCCTGGAGTAAGCTAGCGAACACCGGGGAGCTGTTTTTT. It yields the protein CAWSKLANTGELFF.

This clone has just a few counts. The J gene is TRBJ1-3, the V gene TRBV4-2, with unresolved D. This CDR3 region has 13 residues. The germline CDR1 and CDR2 sequences are LGHNA and YNFKEQ. Deletions cut 5 bases from V and 4 bases from J, with 9 bases between. The CDR3 DNA reads as TGTGCCAGCAGCACGGAGTACGGAAACACCATATATTTT. Protein: CASSTEYGNTIYF.

The DNA for the CDR3 is TGCGCCAGCAGCCGGATGGGTGACGGCCCGGGAGATACGCAGTATTTT. It specifies CASSRMGDGPGDTQYF. This chain connects TRBV5-1 to TRBJ2-3; D unclear. With 4 bases removed from V and 5 bases from J, the gap between germline ends came to 20 bases. The CDR3 has 16 amino acids. CDR1 is SGHRS and CDR2 is YFSETQ in the germline V gene. The whole variable domain, filled in from reference TRBV5-1 and TRBJ2-3, reads KAGVTQTPRYLIKTRGQQVTLSCSPISGHRSVSWYQQTPGQGLQFLFEYFSETQRNKGNFPGRFSGRQFSNSRSEMNVSTLELGDSALYLCASSRMGDGPGDTQYFGPGTRLTVL.

The V call is TRBV6-5, the J call TRBJ1-2, with no clear D. This CDR3 contains 13 residues. Trimming pared 0 bases from V and 5 bases from J, leaving 7 bases between. CDR1 is MNHEY and CDR2 is SVGAGI in the germline V gene. This chain's CDR3 is CASSYSYQYGYTF. The CDR3 DNA is TGTGCCAGCAGTTACTCGTATCAGTATGGCTACACCTTC.

The V call is TRBV28, the J call TRBJ2-7, with a possible D match to TRBD2 (7 bases). Trimming shortened V by 2 bases and J by 0 bases, and 11 bases separated the two germline ends. The CDR3 totals 15 residues. Germline V CDR1 and CDR2: MDHEN, SYDVKM. CDR3 DNA: TGTGCCAGCAGTTTAGGGGGCGGGGGCTCCTACGAGCAGTACGTC. Translated: CASSLGGGGSYEQYV.

The chain is built from TRBV7-9 and TRBJ1-6; 7 bases match TRBD1. The germline V gene has CDR1 SEHNR and CDR2 FQNEAQ (reference sequence). Germline trimming cut 3 bases from V and 7 bases from J; bases unmatched to any gene: 9. This CDR3 is 16 amino acids long. The CDR3 DNA reads as TGTGCCAGCAGCTTCCCCCCGGGACAGAGGAATTCACCCCTCCACTTT. Its translation: CASSFPPGQRNSPLHF.